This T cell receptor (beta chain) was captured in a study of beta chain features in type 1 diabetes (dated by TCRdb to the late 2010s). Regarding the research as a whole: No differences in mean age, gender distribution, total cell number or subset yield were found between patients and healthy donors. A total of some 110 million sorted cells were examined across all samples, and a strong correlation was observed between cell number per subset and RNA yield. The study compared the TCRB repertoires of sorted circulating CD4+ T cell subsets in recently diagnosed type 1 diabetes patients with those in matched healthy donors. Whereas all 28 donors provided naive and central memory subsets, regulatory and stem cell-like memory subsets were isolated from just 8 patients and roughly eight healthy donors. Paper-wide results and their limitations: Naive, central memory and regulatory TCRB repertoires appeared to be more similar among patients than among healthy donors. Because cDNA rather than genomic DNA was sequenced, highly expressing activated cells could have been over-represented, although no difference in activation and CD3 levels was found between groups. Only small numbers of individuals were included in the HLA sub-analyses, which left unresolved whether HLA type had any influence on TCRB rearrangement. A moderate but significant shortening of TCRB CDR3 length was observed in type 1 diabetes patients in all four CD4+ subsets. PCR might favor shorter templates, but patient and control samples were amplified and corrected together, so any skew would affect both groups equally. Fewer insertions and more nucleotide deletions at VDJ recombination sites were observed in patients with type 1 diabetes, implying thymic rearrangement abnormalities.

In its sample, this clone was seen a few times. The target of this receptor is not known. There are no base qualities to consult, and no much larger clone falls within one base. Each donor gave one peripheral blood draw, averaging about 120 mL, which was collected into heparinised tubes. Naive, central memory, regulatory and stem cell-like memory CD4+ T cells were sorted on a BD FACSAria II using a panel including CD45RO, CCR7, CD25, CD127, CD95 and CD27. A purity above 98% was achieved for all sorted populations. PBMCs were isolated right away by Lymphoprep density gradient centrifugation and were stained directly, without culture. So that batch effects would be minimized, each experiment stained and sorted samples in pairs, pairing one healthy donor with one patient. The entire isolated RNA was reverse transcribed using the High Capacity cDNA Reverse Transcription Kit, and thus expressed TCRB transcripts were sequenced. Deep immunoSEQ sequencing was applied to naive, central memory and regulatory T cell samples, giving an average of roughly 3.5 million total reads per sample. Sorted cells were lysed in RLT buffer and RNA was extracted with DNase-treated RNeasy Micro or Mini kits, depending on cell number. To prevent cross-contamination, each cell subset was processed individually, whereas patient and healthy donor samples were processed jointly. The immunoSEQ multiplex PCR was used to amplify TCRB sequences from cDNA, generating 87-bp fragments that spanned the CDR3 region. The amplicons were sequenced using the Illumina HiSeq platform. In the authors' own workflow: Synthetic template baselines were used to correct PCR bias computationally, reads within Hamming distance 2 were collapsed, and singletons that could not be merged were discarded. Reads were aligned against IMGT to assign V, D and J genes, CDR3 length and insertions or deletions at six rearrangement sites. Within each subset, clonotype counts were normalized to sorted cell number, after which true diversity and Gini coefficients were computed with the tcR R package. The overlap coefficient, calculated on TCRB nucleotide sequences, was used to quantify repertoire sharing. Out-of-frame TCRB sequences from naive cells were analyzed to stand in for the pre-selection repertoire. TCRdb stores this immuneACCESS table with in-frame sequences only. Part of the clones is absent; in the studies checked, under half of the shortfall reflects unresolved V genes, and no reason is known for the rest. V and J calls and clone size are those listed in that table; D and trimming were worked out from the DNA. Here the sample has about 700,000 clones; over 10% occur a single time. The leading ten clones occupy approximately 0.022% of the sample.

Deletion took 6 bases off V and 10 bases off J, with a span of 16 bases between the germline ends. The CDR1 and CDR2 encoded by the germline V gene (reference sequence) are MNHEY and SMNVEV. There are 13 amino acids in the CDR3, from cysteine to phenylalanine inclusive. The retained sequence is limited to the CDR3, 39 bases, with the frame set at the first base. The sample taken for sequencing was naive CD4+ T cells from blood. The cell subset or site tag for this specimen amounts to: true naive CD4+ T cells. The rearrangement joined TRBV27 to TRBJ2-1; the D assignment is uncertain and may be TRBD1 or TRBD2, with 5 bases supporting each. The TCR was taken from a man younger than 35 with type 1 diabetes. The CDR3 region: CASRRGVEHEQFF. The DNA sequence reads TGTGCCAGCAGGAGGGGCGTCGAACACGAGCAGTTCTTC.